This T cell receptor (beta chain) came from a study of cytomegalovirus exposure and HLA in healthy donors. PCR amplification relied on 60 Vbeta primers (plus 13 Jbeta primers). Sequencing was performed with immunoSEQ multiplex PCR; in TCRdb, only in-frame clones are kept and a portion is missing. The sample has about 130,000 clones. The CDR3 has 11 residues. Germline V lookup: CDR1 SEHNR, CDR2 FQNEAQ (reference sequence). The V end lost 6 bases, the J end lost 8 bases, and 8 bases lay between the germline ends. This sequence was found in a man aged 25-45 years in good health and CMV-seronegative. The chain recombines TRBV7-9 with TRBJ2-4; TRBD2 might be the D (6 bases). The material sequenced was PBMCs. This CDR3 reads CASRGEDIQYF. The CDR3 bases are TGTGCCAGCAGAGGGGAGGACATTCAGTACTTC. Complete variable domain (other parts from reference TRBV7-9 and TRBJ2-4): DTGVSQNPRHKITKRGQNVTFRCDPISEHNRLYWYRQTLGQGPEFLTYFQNEAQLEKSRLLSDRFSAERPKGSFSTLEIQRTEQGDSAMYLCASRGEDIQYFGAGTRLSVL.